This paragraph covers one T cell receptor (beta chain) sequence. Its target antigen remains unknown. No base quality information exists; no much larger clone differs at one position. Positive SARS-CoV-2 PCR tests in the convalescent patients dated from March to December 2020, before Alpha, Beta and Delta variants emerged in the United States. PBMCs were separated from whole blood using Ficoll-Paque Plus gradient centrifugation and then either used fresh or cryopreserved at -140C. Library generation was performed with PCR. The listed sequencing device is Illumina iSeq 100. The paper's data handling went like this. Non-productive sequences were filtered out, and CDR3s that did not start with C, did not end with F or W, or were shorter than 7 amino acids were discarded. Using R version 3.6.1, CDR3 homology was evaluated through Levenshtein distances (stringdist) along with unrooted phylogenetic trees (ape). TCRdb's own reprocessing of the public reads used fastp at Q25 and MiXCR and kept productive beta chains. Rows are unified per CDR3 protein, each entry keeping the most common DNA and genes. The V and J calls come from TCRdb's annotation, not from the publication. This sample lists over 15,000 distinct CDR3 sequences; 66% were detected once. The ten largest clones add up to 0.95% to 1.3% of the sample.

The record originates from a study of vaccination and CD4 T cells after COVID-19 (dated by TCRdb to between 2022 and 2023). Study-wide context: SARS-CoV-2 positivity had been established in the convalescent patients by nasal swab PCR, and mild disease was recorded in roughly ten of these patients and severe disease in one. Post-COVID blood samples were collected from convalescent patients a median of approximately 93 days after diagnosis, with a range of roughly 35 to 180 days. The convalescent cohort comprised six males and four females, including two Hispanic individuals, seven Caucasians, two Asians and one multiracial person. The spike-specific CD4+ TCR repertoire was compared before and after mRNA vaccination in 10 to 11 COVID-19 convalescent patients and a handful of infection-naive healthy vaccine recipients. Each participant got two doses of either the Pfizer-BioNTech BNT162b2 vaccine (n=8) or the Moderna mRNA-1273 vaccine (n=2). Post-vaccine blood samples were collected a median of approximately 68 days after the second vaccine dose, ranging from about 13 to 241 days. General study outcomes and caveats: Nearly all vaccine-specific clones in convalescent patients (304 of 307) were mono-reactive for SARS-CoV-2 spike rather than cross-reactive with common cold coronaviruses. Among convalescent patients, a median roughly 90% of the SARS-CoV-2-reactive clones seen after vaccination appeared only after vaccination, which suggests priming specific to the vaccine. An increase in the median number of SARS-CoV-2-reactive clonotypes from roughly 20 after infection to 38 after vaccination was observed, but the change was not found to be significant. The number of convalescent patients in the study was relatively small, and the study did not examine early timepoints following natural infection.

The CDR3, from cysteine to phenylalanine, totals 15 residues. Solely the CDR3 DNA is kept, with 45 bases framed from the first base. V was cut back by 4 bases and J by 0 bases, leaving a gap of 7 bases between them. CDR1 and CDR2 were assigned from the germline V gene (reference sequence) as LNHDA and SQIVND. The rearrangement combines TRBV19 with TRBJ1-6; no confident D gene assignment can be made. This sequence was found in a human donor who had recovered from COVID-19. Sample: CD4+ T cells from blood, taken after SARS-CoV-2 vaccination. The CDR3 region: CASSTASSYNSPLHF. In nucleotides, the sequence is TGTGCCAGTAGTACCGCGAGCTCCTATAATTCACCCCTCCACTTT.